The entry below describes one TCR beta chain. Its target is not known. Data came from immunoSEQ multiplex PCR; TCRdb stores just in-frame clones and leaves some out. This table has approximately 99,000 clones, roughly 86% appearing once. This sample was taken from a study of T cell responses to AZD1222 COVID-19 vaccine. General study results and limits: Every sample of the repertoires postdated the peak T cell response.

This receptor was obtained from an adult in good health. The source material was peripheral blood, sampled on day 0 of AZD1222 vaccination.

CDR3 region: CAWSPQGDTEAFF. CDR3 DNA sequence: TGTGCCTGGAGTCCCCAGGGGGACACTGAAGCTTTCTTT. The gene calls are TRBV30 and TRBJ1-1; 7 bases match TRBD1. The CDR3 covers 13 residues. The germline gives CDR1 GTSNPN, CDR2 SVGIG (reference sequence). J was trimmed by 3 bases and V by 2 bases; bases with no gene match: 3.